This T cell receptor (beta chain) was recorded in a study of cytomegalovirus exposure and HLA in healthy donors. General study results and limits: It was reportedly the case that the classifier diagnosed cytomegalovirus status with high specificity and sensitivity.

CDR3 size: 15 residues. The germline gives CDR1 KGHSH, CDR2 LQKENI. Trimming removed 2 bases from V and 0 bases from J, with 11 bases in between. As concerns this clone: What it recognizes is unknown.

Measured with immunoSEQ multiplex PCR; TCRdb has only the in-frame clones, and not every one. The data hold approximately 220,000 clones, with 87% observed a single time. This TCR was recovered from a young man in good health and CMV-seronegative. Sequencing was performed on PBMCs. The rearrangement joins TRBV18 to TRBJ2-7, with no clear D. This chain's CDR3 is CASSPKSVSSYEQYF. The CDR3 DNA follows: TGTGCCAGCTCACCAAAGTCTGTCAGCTCCTACGAGCAGTACTTC.